This is a list of T cell receptor beta chains from one sample in a study of early T cells in non-severe SARS-CoV-2 infection. TCRdb re-called the 5' RACE reads with MiXCR, one entry per CDR3 protein. This table holds tens of thousands of distinct CDR3 sequences, around 12% found once. The sample was whole blood. The receptors here all came from an adult who was a healthcare worker with PCR-confirmed SARS-CoV-2 infection or an uninfected control (not recorded which). Each CDR3 is given with its conserved first and last residue. The order of the fields is D gene, J gene, V gene, clone size, CDR3 DNA, CDR3 protein. The D gene is left open where the match is weak. The size field is filled for only some rows; it gives once, few, many or a size class.

TRBD1,TRBJ1-1,TRBV20-1,many,TGCAGTGCTAGGCAGCAGGGGGGCACTGAAGCTTTCTTT,CSARQQGGTEAFF
NA,TRBJ2-7,TRBV2,few,TGTGCCAGCAGTGAAACTGTGCTATACGAGCAGTACTTC,CASSETVLYEQYF
TRBD1,TRBJ1-2,TRBV20-1,NA,TGCAGTGCTGCGGACAGGGCAGATGGCTACACCTTC,CSAADRADGYTF
NA,TRBJ2-7,TRBV5-1,many,TGCGCCAGCAGCTTGCTCAGCAGCGGCTACGAGCAGTACTTC,CASSLLSSGYEQYF
NA,TRBJ1-3,TRBV12-5,NA,TGTGCTAGTGTTTTGCCCCTGAGAACAGGATTTTTTGGAAACACCATATATTTT,CASVLPLRTGFFGNTIYF
NA,TRBJ2-5,TRBV5-1,few,TGCGCCAGCAGCTTGGTCGGGAAAGAGACCCAGTACTTC,CASSLVGKETQYF
NA,TRBJ1-5,TRBV2,many,TGTGCCAGCACGACCTCAAAATATCAGCCCCAGCATTTT,CASTTSKYQPQHF
NA,TRBJ2-3,TRBV11-3,many,TGTGCCAGCAGCTTAGATAGTAGCAGCGCAGATACGCAGTATTTT,CASSLDSSSADTQYF
TRBD2,TRBJ2-3,TRBV5-1,NA,TGCGCCAGCAGCTTTGGGGCTAGCGGAAACACAGATACGCAGTATTTT,CASSFGASGNTDTQYF
NA,TRBJ1-4,TRBV2,many,TGTGCCAGCAGTACAGGCTACCCCCCTGGAAATGAAAAACTGTTTTTT,CASSTGYPPGNEKLFF
TRBD1,TRBJ2-2,TRBV9,many,TGTGCCAGCAGCGTCCAGGGGGACACCGGGGAGCTGTTTTTT,CASSVQGDTGELFF
NA,TRBJ1-5,TRBV7-6,many,TGTGCCAGCACCCCTGGGGTAGATCAGCCCCAGCATTTT,CASTPGVDQPQHF
NA,TRBJ1-2,TRBV3-1,few,TGTGCCAGCAGGGGTTCGGGATTCTATGGCTACACCTTC,CASRGSGFYGYTF
NA,TRBJ1-3,TRBV28,few,TGTGCCAGCAGTCTAACTGGAAACACCATATATTTT,CASSLTGNTIYF
NA,TRBJ2-2,TRBV12-5,many,TGTGCTAGTGGTTTAGACACCGGGGAGCTGTTTTTT,CASGLDTGELFF
TRBD1,TRBJ1-1,TRBV9,NA,TGTGCCAGCAGCGCAACAGGGGGCTCCTTGAACACTGAAGCTTTCTTT,CASSATGGSLNTEAFF
NA,TRBJ1-4,TRBV29-1,many,TGCAGCGTCCTTTGGCCCATTAATGAAAAACTGTTTTTT,CSVLWPINEKLFF
NA,TRBJ1-5,TRBV2,many,TGTGCCAGCAGTGATTGGGGATATAGCAATCAGCCCCAGCATTTT,CASSDWGYSNQPQHF
TRBD1,TRBJ2-7,TRBV5-1,many,TGCGCCAGCAGCTTGCCGGGACAGGGGGCAGAGCAGTACTTC,CASSLPGQGAEQYF
NA,TRBJ1-1,TRBV7-3,many,TGTGCCAGCAGCTCAACAGCGATCACCATGAACACTGAAGCTTTCTTT,CASSSTAITMNTEAFF
NA,TRBJ1-6,TRBV7-9,many,TGTGCCAGCAGCTTAGACGGCAGGGACTCACCCCTCCACTTT,CASSLDGRDSPLHF
NA,TRBJ2-1,TRBV20-1,many,TGCAGTGCTAGAGATCTGACAGGGACTTACAATGAGCAGTTCTTC,CSARDLTGTYNEQFF
NA,TRBJ1-4,TRBV7-9,many,TGTGCCAGCAGCTTAGCCCGGGACACCGGTGAAAAACTGTTTTTT,CASSLARDTGEKLFF
NA,TRBJ2-7,TRBV11-2,few,TGTGCCAGCAGCTTGGGAGCAGCAGCCTACGAGCAGTACTTC,CASSLGAAAYEQYF
NA,TRBJ2-5,TRBV21-1,many,TGTGCCGGCCGACTCGACAGGTACCAAGAGACCCAGTACTTC,CAGRLDRYQETQYF
NA,TRBJ1-2,TRBV6-6,many,TGTGCCCTATTGGCTGGCTATGGCTACACCTTC,CALLAGYGYTF
TRBD1,TRBJ2-1,TRBV12-3/TRBV12-4,many,TGTGCCAGCAGCCAGGCTGACAGGGGGTATCTCAATGAGCAGTTCTTC,CASSQADRGYLNEQFF
NA,TRBJ1-2,TRBV29-1,NA,TGCAGCGTTGCGCCGGGTGGCTATGGCTACACCTTC,CSVAPGGYGYTF
NA,TRBJ2-1,TRBV27,NA,TGTGCCAGCCCTCGTAGGGATGAGCAGTTCTTC,CASPRRDEQFF
TRBD1,TRBJ1-4,TRBV19,NA,TGTGCCAGTAGTGTACAGGGGACTAATGAAAAACTGTTTTTT,CASSVQGTNEKLFF
NA,TRBJ1-1,TRBV4-1,NA,TGCGCCAGCAGCCAGACCCCTTTGGGGGGCACTGAAGCTTTCTTT,CASSQTPLGGTEAFF
TRBD2,TRBJ2-1,TRBV10-3,many,TGTGCCATCAGAAAGAAGGGCGGGAGTGTTGATGAGCAGTTCTTC,CAIRKKGGSVDEQFF
NA,TRBJ2-5,TRBV4-1,NA,TGCGCCAGCAGCCAAGATCCCGGCCAAGAGACCCAGTACTTC,CASSQDPGQETQYF
NA,TRBJ2-1,TRBV7-6,NA,TGTGCCAGCAGCTTAGGAGGGGGGTGGAATGAGCAGTTCTTC,CASSLGGGWNEQFF
NA,TRBJ1-2,TRBV18,many,TGTGCCAGCTCACCTTCGACTGGGGAGCATGGCTACACCTTC,CASSPSTGEHGYTF
NA,TRBJ1-5,TRBV29-1,NA,TGCAGCGTTGTAGGGGACACCAATCAGCCCCAGCATTTT,CSVVGDTNQPQHF
NA,TRBJ2-2,TRBV2,few,TGTGCCAGCAGGCCCGGGACAACGAACACCGGGGAGCTGTTTTTT,CASRPGTTNTGELFF
NA,TRBJ2-7,TRBV28,many,TGTGCCAGCAGGAAAGGGGGCTCCTACGAGCAGTACTTC,CASRKGGSYEQYF
TRBD2,TRBJ2-5,TRBV7-8,many,TGTGCCAGCAGCTTAACAGAGCGGGGGGGCCGTGAGACCCAGTACTTC,CASSLTERGGRETQYF
NA,TRBJ1-1,TRBV29-1,many,TGCAGCGTTTCCCATGGGAACACTGAAGCTTTCTTT,CSVSHGNTEAFF
NA,TRBJ2-7,TRBV12-3/TRBV12-4,NA,TGTGCCAGCAGTTTCTGGGGCAGCTCCTACGAGCAGTACTTC,CASSFWGSSYEQYF
TRBD1,TRBJ2-1,TRBV29-1,few,TGCAGCCAGGGGGACTACAATGAGCAGTTCTTC,CSQGDYNEQFF
NA,TRBJ1-4,TRBV18,NA,TGTGCCAGCTCCTCCCTCGGCTCGGTAGGCGAAAAACTGTTTTTT,CASSSLGSVGEKLFF
TRBD2,TRBJ2-3,TRBV10-1,many,TGCGCCAGCAGTGATGGGACTAAAGGAGATACGCAGTATTTT,CASSDGTKGDTQYF
NA,TRBJ2-3,TRBV29-1,NA,TGCAGCGTTGATTCGGCGGCAGATACGCAGTATTTT,CSVDSAADTQYF
NA,TRBJ1-1,TRBV16,NA,TGTGCCAGCAGCCCCTTGGACAAGGGGAACACTGAAGCTTTCTTT,CASSPLDKGNTEAFF
TRBD2,TRBJ2-1,TRBV7-6,many,TGTGCCAGCAGCTTAGCCGAGTCTAGCGGGGTCCCCAATGAGCAGTTCTTC,CASSLAESSGVPNEQFF
TRBD1,TRBJ2-2,TRBV28,few,TGTGCCAGCACTCCCGGGGGACAGGGGTTCACCGGGGAGCTGTTTTTT,CASTPGGQGFTGELFF
TRBD1,TRBJ1-5,TRBV27,NA,TGTGCCAGCAGCCCACTAGGGACAGGGATCAGTCAGCCCCAGCATTTT,CASSPLGTGISQPQHF
NA,TRBJ1-1,TRBV2,many,TGTGCCAGCATGCCCGAGCAGAACACTGAAGCTTTCTTT,CASMPEQNTEAFF
NA,TRBJ2-1,TRBV5-1,NA,TGCGCCAGCAGCTTGGGAGGGGTCTACAATGAGCAGTTCTTC,CASSLGGVYNEQFF
TRBD2,TRBJ2-1,TRBV5-5,NA,TGTGCCAGCAGCTTGCCTAGCGGGGTCGATGAGCAGTTCTTC,CASSLPSGVDEQFF
TRBD2,TRBJ2-7,TRBV20-1,many,TGCAGTGCCTTAAGCGGACTAGCTCGCGCCTACGAGCAGTACTTC,CSALSGLARAYEQYF